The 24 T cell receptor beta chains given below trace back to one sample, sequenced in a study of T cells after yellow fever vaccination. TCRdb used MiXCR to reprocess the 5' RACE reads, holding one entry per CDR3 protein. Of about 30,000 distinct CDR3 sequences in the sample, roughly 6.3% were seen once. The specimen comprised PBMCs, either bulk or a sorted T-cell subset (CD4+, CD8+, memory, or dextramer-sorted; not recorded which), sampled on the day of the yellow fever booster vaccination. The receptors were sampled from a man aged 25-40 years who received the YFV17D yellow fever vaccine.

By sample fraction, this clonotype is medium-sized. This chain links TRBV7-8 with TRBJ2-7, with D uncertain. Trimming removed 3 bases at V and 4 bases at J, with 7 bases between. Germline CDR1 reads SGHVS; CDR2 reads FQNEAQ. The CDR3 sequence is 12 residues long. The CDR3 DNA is TGTGCCAGCAGCTTTGTGGAGTACGAGCAGTACTTC. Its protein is CASSFVEYEQYF.

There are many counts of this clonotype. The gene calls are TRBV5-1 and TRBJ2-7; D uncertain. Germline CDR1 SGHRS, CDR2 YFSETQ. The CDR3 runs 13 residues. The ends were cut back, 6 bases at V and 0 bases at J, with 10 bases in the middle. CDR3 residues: CASTQSSSYEQYF. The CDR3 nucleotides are TGCGCCAGCACACAGTCGAGCTCCTACGAGCAGTACTTC.

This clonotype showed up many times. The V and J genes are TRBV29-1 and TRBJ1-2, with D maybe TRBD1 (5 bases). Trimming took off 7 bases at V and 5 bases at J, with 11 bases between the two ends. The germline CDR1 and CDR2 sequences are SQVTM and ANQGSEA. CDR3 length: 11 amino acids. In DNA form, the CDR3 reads TGCAGCGCCCGGGACGCTTATGGCTACACCTTC. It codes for CSARDAYGYTF.

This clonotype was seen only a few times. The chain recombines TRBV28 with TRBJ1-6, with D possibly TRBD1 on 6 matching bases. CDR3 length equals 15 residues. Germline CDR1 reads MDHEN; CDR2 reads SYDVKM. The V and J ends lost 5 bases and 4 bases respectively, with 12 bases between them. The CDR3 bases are TGTGCCAGCAGTAAACAGGGCTTTTATAATTCACCCCTCCACTTT. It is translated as CASSKQGFYNSPLHF.

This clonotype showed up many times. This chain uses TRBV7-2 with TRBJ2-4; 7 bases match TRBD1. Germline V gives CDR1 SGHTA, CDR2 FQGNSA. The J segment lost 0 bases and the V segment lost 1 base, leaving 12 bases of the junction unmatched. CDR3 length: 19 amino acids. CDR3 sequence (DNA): TGTGCCAGCAGCTTAGTCGCAGGGGGAGAAAAGCTAGCCAAAAACATTCAGTACTTC. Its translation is CASSLVAGGEKLAKNIQYF.

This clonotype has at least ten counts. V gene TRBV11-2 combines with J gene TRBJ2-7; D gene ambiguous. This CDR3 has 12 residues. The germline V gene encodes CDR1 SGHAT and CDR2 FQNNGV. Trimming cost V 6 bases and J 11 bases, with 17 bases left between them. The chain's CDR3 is CASSSGFLSKYF. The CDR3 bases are TGTGCCAGCAGTTCCGGTTTCCTAAGCAAGTACTTC.

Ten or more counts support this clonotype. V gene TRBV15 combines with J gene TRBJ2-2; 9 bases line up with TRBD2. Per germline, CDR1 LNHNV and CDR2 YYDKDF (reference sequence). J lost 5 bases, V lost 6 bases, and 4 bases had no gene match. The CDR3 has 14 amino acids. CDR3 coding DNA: TGTGCCACCAGGGGTAGCGGGAGTACCGGGGAGCTGTTTTTT. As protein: CATRGSGSTGELFF.

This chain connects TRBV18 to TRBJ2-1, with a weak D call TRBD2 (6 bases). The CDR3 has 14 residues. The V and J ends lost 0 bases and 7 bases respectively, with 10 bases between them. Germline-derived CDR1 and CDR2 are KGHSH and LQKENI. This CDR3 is CASSPPPGVNEQFF. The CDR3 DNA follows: TGTGCCAGCTCACCACCTCCGGGAGTGAATGAGCAGTTCTTC.

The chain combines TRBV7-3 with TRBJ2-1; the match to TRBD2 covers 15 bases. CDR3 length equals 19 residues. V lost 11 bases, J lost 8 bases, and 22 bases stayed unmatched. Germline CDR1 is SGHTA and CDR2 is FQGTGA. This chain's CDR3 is CALSFRAPGLAGGSDEQFF. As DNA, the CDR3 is TGTGCCCTCAGTTTTAGGGCCCCCGGACTAGCGGGAGGGTCGGATGAGCAGTTCTTC.

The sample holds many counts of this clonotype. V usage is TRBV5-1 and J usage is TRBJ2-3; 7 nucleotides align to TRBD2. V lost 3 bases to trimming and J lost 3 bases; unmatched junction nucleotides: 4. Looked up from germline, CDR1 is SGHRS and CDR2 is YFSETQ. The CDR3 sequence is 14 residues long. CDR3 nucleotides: TGCGCCAGCAGCTCCGGGACTATAACAGATACGCAGTATTTT. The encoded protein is CASSSGTITDTQYF. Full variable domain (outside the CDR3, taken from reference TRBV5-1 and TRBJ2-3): KAGVTQTPRYLIKTRGQQVTLSCSPISGHRSVSWYQQTPGQGLQFLFEYFSETQRNKGNFPGRFSGRQFSNSRSEMNVSTLELGDSALYLCASSSGTITDTQYFGPGTRLTVL.

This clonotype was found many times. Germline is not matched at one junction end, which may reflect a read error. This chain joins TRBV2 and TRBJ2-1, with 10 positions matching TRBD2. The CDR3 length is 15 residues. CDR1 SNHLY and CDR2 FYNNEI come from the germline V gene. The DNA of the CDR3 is TGTGCCAGCAGTAAAGCGGGAGGGCTTTACAATGAGCAGTTCTTC. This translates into CASSKAGGLYNEQFF.

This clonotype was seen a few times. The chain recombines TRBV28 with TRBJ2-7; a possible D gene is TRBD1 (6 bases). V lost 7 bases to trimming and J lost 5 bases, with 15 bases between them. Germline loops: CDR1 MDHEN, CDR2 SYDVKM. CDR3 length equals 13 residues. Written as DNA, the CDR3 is TGTGCCAGCACGACTACCCAGGGGAACGAGCAGTACTTC. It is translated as CASTTTQGNEQYF.

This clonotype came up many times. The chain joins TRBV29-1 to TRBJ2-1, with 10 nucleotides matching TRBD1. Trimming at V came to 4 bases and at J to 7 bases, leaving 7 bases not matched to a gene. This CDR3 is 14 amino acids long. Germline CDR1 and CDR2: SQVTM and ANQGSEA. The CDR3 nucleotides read TGCAGCGTTGCCGGGACAGGGGTGAGGAATGAGCAGTTCTTC. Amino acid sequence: CSVAGTGVRNEQFF.

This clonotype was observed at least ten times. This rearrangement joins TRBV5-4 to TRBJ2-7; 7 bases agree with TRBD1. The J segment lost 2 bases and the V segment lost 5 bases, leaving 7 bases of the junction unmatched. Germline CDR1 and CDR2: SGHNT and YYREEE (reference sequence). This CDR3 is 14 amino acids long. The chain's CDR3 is CASRSGTDPYEQYF. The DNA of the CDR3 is TGTGCCAGCAGATCCGGGACAGACCCCTACGAGCAGTACTTC. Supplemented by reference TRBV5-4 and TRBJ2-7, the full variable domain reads ETGVTQSPTHLIKTRGQQVTLRCSSQSGHNTVSWYQQALGQGPQFIFQYYREEENGRGNFPPRFSGLQFPNYSSELNVNALELDDSALYLCASRSGTDPYEQYFGPGTRLTVT.

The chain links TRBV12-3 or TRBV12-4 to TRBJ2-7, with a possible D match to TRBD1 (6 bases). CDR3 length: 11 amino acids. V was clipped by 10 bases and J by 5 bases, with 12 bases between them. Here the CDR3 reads CATAQGNEQYF. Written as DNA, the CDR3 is TGTGCCACGGCCCAGGGGAACGAGCAGTACTTC.

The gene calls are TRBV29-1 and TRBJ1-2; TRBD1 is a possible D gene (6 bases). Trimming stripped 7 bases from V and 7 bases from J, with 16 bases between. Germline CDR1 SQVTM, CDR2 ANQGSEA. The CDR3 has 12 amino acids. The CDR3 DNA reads TGCAGCGGGGTCAGCGGGGGCACTGGCTACACCTTC. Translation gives CSGVSGGTGYTF.

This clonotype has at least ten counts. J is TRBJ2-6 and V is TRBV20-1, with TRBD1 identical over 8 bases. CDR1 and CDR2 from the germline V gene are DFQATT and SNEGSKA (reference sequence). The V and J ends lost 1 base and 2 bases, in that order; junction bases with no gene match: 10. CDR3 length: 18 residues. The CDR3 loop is CSARVSGQGTAGANVLTF. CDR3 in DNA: TGCAGTGCTAGAGTTTCCGGACAGGGAACGGCTGGGGCCAACGTCCTGACTTTC.

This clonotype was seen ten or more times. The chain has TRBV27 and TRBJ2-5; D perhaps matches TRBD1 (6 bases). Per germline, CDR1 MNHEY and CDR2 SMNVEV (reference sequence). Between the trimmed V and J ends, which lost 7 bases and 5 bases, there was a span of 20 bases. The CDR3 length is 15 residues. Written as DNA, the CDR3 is TGTGCCAGCACCCAACAACAGGGTCAGCGTGAGACCCAGTACTTC. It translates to CASTQQQGQRETQYF.

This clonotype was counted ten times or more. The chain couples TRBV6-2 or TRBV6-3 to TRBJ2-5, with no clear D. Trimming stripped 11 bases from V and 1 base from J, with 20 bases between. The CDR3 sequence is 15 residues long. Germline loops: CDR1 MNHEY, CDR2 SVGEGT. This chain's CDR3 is CASRPDRVIQETQYF. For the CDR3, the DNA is TGTGCCTCTAGACCCGACCGGGTTATCCAAGAGACCCAGTACTTC.

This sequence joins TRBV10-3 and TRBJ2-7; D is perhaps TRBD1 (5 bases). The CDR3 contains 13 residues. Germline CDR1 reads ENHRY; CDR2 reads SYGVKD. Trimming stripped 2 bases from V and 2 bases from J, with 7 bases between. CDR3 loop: CAISEQGTYEQYF. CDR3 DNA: TGTGCCATCAGTGAGCAGGGCACCTACGAGCAGTACTTC.

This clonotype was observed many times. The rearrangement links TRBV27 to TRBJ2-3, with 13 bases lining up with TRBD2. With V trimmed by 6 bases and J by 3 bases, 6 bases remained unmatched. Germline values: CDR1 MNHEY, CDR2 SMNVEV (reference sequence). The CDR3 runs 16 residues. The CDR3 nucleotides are TGTGCCAGCAGGCCGACTAGCGGGAGGAGGACAGATACGCAGTATTTT. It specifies CASRPTSGRRTDTQYF.

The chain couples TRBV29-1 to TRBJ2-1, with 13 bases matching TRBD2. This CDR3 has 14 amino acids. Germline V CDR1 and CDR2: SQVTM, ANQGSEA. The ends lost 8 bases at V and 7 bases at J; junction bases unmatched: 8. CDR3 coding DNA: TGCAGCTTCTGGACTAGCGGGAGACGTAATGAGCAGTTCTTC. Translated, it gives CSFWTSGRRNEQFF.

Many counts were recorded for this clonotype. CDR3: CASSPRDQLYEQYF. CDR3 sequence (DNA): TGTGCCAGCAGCCCTCGCGACCAGTTATACGAGCAGTACTTC. The rearrangement joins TRBV7-6 to TRBJ2-7, with no clear D. This CDR3 contains 14 residues. Germline CDR1 is SGHVS and CDR2 is FNYEAQ. V was clipped by 5 bases and J by 4 bases, with 15 bases between them.

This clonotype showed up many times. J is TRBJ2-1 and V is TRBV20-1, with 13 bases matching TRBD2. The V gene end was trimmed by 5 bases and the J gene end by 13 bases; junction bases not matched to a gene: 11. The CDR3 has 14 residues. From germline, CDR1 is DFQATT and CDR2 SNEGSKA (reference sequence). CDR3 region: CSAETGTSGIRQFF. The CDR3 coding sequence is TGCAGTGCTGAGACCGGGACTAGCGGGATTCGTCAGTTCTTC.